One sample yielded the 11 T cell receptor beta chains listed below, sequenced in a study of blood T cell repertoires in COVID-19. Clones were read by immunoSEQ multiplex PCR, and TCRdb kept only the in-frame ones, dropping some. The table includes roughly 87,000 clones, roughly 88% detected once. The sequenced material came from peripheral blood. Receptors were obtained from a man aged 45-60 years with active COVID-19.

The V and J genes are TRBV30 and TRBJ1-5; 7 bases agree with TRBD1. The V segment lost 3 bases and the J segment 11 bases; nucleotides outside the gene matches: 10. This CDR3 has 13 residues. The germline CDR1 and CDR2 sequences are GTSNPN and SVGIG (reference sequence). The CDR3 loop reads CAWRKQGPGAQHF. Written as DNA, the CDR3 is TGTGCCTGGAGGAAACAGGGGCCGGGGGCCCAGCATTTT.

This chain joins TRBV5-1 and TRBJ1-1; no firm D call. CDR1 is SGHRS, CDR2 YFSETQ, per germline. The CDR3 contains 15 residues. Trimming stripped 2 bases from V and 1 base from J, with 12 bases between. The CDR3 spells CASSLLDSGNTEAFF. CDR3 bases: TGCGCCAGCAGCTTACTGGACTCGGGGAACACTGAAGCTTTCTTT.

The chain couples TRBV14 to TRBJ2-7; 9 bases line up with TRBD1. Germline trimming cut 0 bases from V and 4 bases from J; bases unmatched to any gene: 10. This CDR3 contains 17 residues. CDR1 is SGHDN, CDR2 FVKESK, per germline. The CDR3 bases are TGTGCCAGCAGCCAAGATTACGGTACAGGGGGCGAGTACGAGCAGTACTTC. Translated: CASSQDYGTGGEYEQYF. The full variable domain, in which reference TRBV14 and TRBJ2-7 provide the parts outside the CDR3, is EAGVTQFPSHSVIEKGQTVTLRCDPISGHDNLYWYRRVMGKEIKFLLHFVKESKQDESGMPNNRFLAERTGGTYSTLKVQPAELEDSGVYFCASSQDYGTGGEYEQYFGPGTRLTVT.

The chain employs TRBV30 and TRBJ2-1; 15 bases are a match to TRBD2. Germline V gene lookup returns CDR1 GTSNPN and CDR2 SVGIG (reference sequence). V gave up 1 base and J gave up 15 bases; unmatched junction bases: 7. The CDR3 loop spans 14 amino acids. The DNA for the CDR3 is TGTGCCTGGAGTGAGGGACTAGCGGGAGGAAGCAGGTTCTTC. Translation: CAWSEGLAGGSRFF.

V and J are TRBV2 and TRBJ2-3; TRBD2 agrees at 9 bases. V lost 8 bases to trimming and J lost 4 bases; unmatched junction nucleotides: 4. The CDR3 covers 13 residues. The germline V gene encodes CDR1 SNHLY and CDR2 FYNNEI. The CDR3 DNA is TGTGCCAGCTTAGCGGGAGACGCAGATACGCAGTATTTT. Protein: CASLAGDADTQYF.

The V call is TRBV6-2 or TRBV6-3, the J call TRBJ2-2; TRBD2 aligns across 8 bases. CDR3 size: 17 residues. The germline V gene encodes CDR1 MNHEY and CDR2 SVGEGT. J was trimmed by 1 base and V by 0 bases; bases with no gene match: 4. In DNA form, the CDR3 reads TGTGCCAGCAGTTACTCCCGGACTAGCCAGAACACCGGGGAGCTGTTTTTT. Translating it yields CASSYSRTSQNTGELFF.

The V and J genes are TRBV4-3 and TRBJ2-2, with D possibly matching TRBD1 (5 bases). Trimming removed 0 bases from V and 5 bases from J, with 19 bases in between. The CDR3 extends over 18 amino acids. The germline V gene encodes CDR1 LGHNA and CDR2 YSLEER. The CDR3 here is CASSQDQGRLFRTGELFF. CDR3 bases: TGCGCCAGCAGCCAAGACCAGGGCCGACTGTTTCGGACCGGGGAGCTGTTTTTT.

The V call is TRBV7-8, the J call TRBJ2-2; 9 nucleotides align to TRBD2. Trimming at V came to 3 bases and at J to 2 bases, leaving 4 bases not matched to a gene. This CDR3 contains 16 residues. CDR1 and CDR2 from the germline V gene are SGHVS and FQNEAQ. The CDR3 here is CASSFLAGDNTGELFF. For the CDR3, the DNA is TGTGCCAGCAGCTTCTTAGCGGGAGATAACACCGGGGAGCTGTTTTTT.

This rearrangement joins TRBV5-4 to TRBJ1-2; D is perhaps TRBD1 (6 bases). V shed 0 bases and J shed 3 bases, with 9 bases lying between them. The CDR3 contains 14 residues. The germline V gene encodes CDR1 SGHNT and CDR2 YYREEE (reference sequence). CDR3 amino acids: CASSLAGVDYGYTF. The CDR3 region has the DNA TGTGCCAGCAGCTTGGCAGGGGTGGACTATGGCTACACCTTC. Complete variable domain (other parts from reference TRBV5-4 and TRBJ1-2): ETGVTQSPTHLIKTRGQQVTLRCSSQSGHNTVSWYQQALGQGPQFIFQYYREEENGRGNFPPRFSGLQFPNYSSELNVNALELDDSALYLCASSLAGVDYGYTFGSGTRLTVV.

Only one count was recorded for this clone. The chain joins TRBV27 to TRBJ2-1; D is uncertain. The CDR3 runs 13 residues. Germline V gene sequence: CDR1 MNHEY, CDR2 SMNVEV (reference sequence). Trimming took off 3 bases at V and 3 bases at J, with 6 bases between the two ends. The CDR3 loop is CASSFSLYNEQFF. The CDR3 coding sequence is TGTGCCAGCAGTTTTTCTCTCTACAATGAGCAGTTCTTC.

The chain has TRBV11-2 and TRBJ2-7, with 7 bases matching TRBD2. The CDR3 covers 14 residues. The J segment lost 3 bases and the V segment lost 1 base, leaving 3 bases of the junction unmatched. CDR1 and CDR2 from the germline V gene are SGHAT and FQNNGV. The CDR3 loop reads CASSLGGSFYEQYF. CDR3 coding DNA: TGTGCCAGCAGCTTAGGCGGGAGCTTCTACGAGCAGTACTTC.